The clone carrying this T cell receptor beta chain was detected a few times. Its antigen is not known. Averaging approximately 120 mL, one heparinised blood draw was given by each donor. V trimming: 4 bases; J trimming: 5 bases; junction bases outside the gene matches: 6. The CDR3 has 14 residues. CDR1 is SGHRS and CDR2 is YFSETQ in the germline V gene. This sample stems from a study of beta chain features in type 1 diabetes. Study-level points and caveats: When Type 1 diabetes patients were examined, their TCRB CDR3s proved moderately but significantly shorter in all four CD4+ subsets. Type 1 diabetes patients showed fewer insertions and more deletions at VDJ junctions. Within the patient group, naive, central memory and Treg TCRB repertoires appeared more similar to each other than within healthy donors.

Isolated RNA was reverse transcribed in full, so expressed TCRB transcripts were sequenced. The assay was immunoSEQ multiplex PCR, and TCRdb's table has in-frame clones only and misses some. The sample comprises approximately 170,000 clones, 7.5% to 8.5% of which are singletons, and under 0.55% rests with the top ten. V gene TRBV5-1 combines with J gene TRBJ2-7; 10 bases agree with TRBD2. The receptor's source is a man aged 18 to 35 with type 1 diabetes. The sample taken for sequencing was central memory CD4+ T cells from blood. In DNA form, the CDR3 reads TGCGCCAGCAGCGCTACTAGCGGGGTTAACGAGCAGTACTTC. Protein product: CASSATSGVNEQYF.